A single sample gave rise to the 9 T cell receptor beta chains below, sequenced in a study of shared clonotypes between healthy human individuals. Only in-frame clones appear in the TCRdb table, and some are missing; sequencing was by immunoSEQ multiplex PCR. The sample yields roughly 330,000 clones, around two thirds seen once. Sequencing was performed on memory CD4+ T cells sorted from blood. Subset in this sample: CD45RA-negative fraction. The origin of the receptors is a man aged 30-40 years in good health.

The chain uses TRBV6-6 and TRBJ2-7; D may be TRBD1 or TRBD2 (5 bases each). In germline, CDR1 is MNHNY, CDR2 SVGAGI (reference sequence). The length of the CDR3 is 12 residues. The V gene lost 5 bases and the J gene lost 3 bases, with 8 bases spanning the gap. The DNA of the CDR3 is TGTGCCAGCAGTGAGAGGGGCTACGAGCAGTACTTC. Amino acids: CASSERGYEQYF.

This clone has at least ten counts. The J gene is TRBJ2-3, the V gene TRBV7-8, with 7 bases that match TRBD2. J lost 0 bases, V lost 1 base, and 10 bases had no gene match. The CDR3 runs to 18 residues. Germline V lookup: CDR1 SGHVS, CDR2 FQNEAQ. The CDR3 coding sequence is TGTGCCAGCAGCTTAGTAGCTAGCGGAGGAACTAGCACAGATACGCAGTATTTT. Translating gives CASSLVASGGTSTDTQYF.

This sequence joins TRBV5-1 and TRBJ2-5; the match to TRBD2 covers 9 bases. CDR1 and CDR2 from the germline V gene are SGHRS and YFSETQ. J lost 4 bases, V lost 0 bases, and 7 bases had no gene match. The CDR3 spans 16 residues. CDR3 sequence reads: CASSLAAGGPGETQYF. The CDR3 nucleotides are TGCGCCAGCAGCTTGGCGGCGGGAGGGCCCGGAGAGACCCAGTACTTC.

The V and J genes are TRBV5-1 and TRBJ1-1; D not resolved. There are 13 residues in the CDR3. CDR1 is SGHRS, CDR2 YFSETQ, per germline. V lost 4 bases and J lost 0, with 7 bases in between. This CDR3 is CASSAGLNTEAFF. The CDR3 bases are TGCGCCAGCAGCGCCGGACTGAACACTGAAGCTTTCTTT.

A few counts support this clone. The chain combines TRBV5-4 with TRBJ2-1, with D tentatively TRBD2 (5 bases). Germline V gene data show CDR1 as SGHNT and CDR2 as YYREEE (reference sequence). This CDR3 region has 12 residues. V was clipped by 2 bases and J by 8 bases, with 8 bases between them. The CDR3 sequence: CASSLPGDEQFF. The CDR3 DNA reads as TGTGCCAGCAGCTTACCCGGGGATGAGCAGTTCTTC.

This clone was seen more than once but under ten times. The chain couples TRBV6-1 to TRBJ2-7; D uncertain. The length of the CDR3 is 14 residues. V was trimmed by 4 bases and J by 3 bases, leaving 13 bases between them. Germline lookup yields CDR1 MNHNS and CDR2 SASEGT. The CDR3 loop is CASSVQEVGYEQYF. CDR3 nucleotides: TGTGCCAGCAGTGTTCAAGAGGTCGGCTACGAGCAGTACTTC.

The chain has TRBV30 and TRBJ1-2; D is unclear. Between the trimmed V and J ends, which lost 3 bases and 4 bases, there was a span of 12 bases. The CDR3 totals 13 residues. CDR1 and CDR2 (germline): GTSNPN, SVGIG (reference sequence). The CDR3 loop is CAWRDSGPYGYTF. The CDR3 DNA is TGTGCCTGGAGGGACTCCGGCCCCTATGGCTACACCTTC.

This sequence joins TRBV7-9 and TRBJ1-2; D might be TRBD1 (5 bases). V gave up 2 bases and J gave up 4 bases, with 23 bases separating them. CDR1 SEHNR and CDR2 FQNEAQ come from the germline V gene (reference sequence). This CDR3 spans 18 amino acids. CDR3: CASSLFDLEPGPSYGYTF. The CDR3 bases are TGTGCCAGCAGCTTATTTGACCTGGAGCCGGGACCCAGCTATGGCTACACCTTC.

The rearrangement uses TRBV5-1 and TRBJ2-7; tentatively, D is TRBD2 (5 bases). V was pared by 1 base and J by 6 bases, with 11 bases between. The germline V gene encodes CDR1 SGHRS and CDR2 YFSETQ. The CDR3 has 13 amino acids. This chain's CDR3 is CASSLLGSPEQYF. CDR3 nucleotide sequence: TGCGCCAGCAGCTTGTTAGGGAGTCCCGAGCAGTACTTC.